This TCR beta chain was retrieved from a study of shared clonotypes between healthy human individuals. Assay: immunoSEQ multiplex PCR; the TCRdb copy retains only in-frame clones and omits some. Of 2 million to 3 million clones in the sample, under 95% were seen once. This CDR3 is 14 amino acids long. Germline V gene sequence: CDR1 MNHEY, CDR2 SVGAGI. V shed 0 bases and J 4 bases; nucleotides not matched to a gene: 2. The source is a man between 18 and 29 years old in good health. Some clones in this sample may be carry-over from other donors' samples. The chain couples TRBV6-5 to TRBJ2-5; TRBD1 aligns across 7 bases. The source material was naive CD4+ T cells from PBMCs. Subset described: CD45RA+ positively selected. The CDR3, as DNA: TGTGCCAGCAGTTACTCGGCAGGGGGAGAGACCCAGTACTTC. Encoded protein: CASSYSAGGETQYF.